The 29 T cell receptor beta chains given below trace back to one sample, sequenced in a study of metastatic and nonmetastatic thyroid tumors. There were no patients who had received any treatment before thyroid surgery. TCRdb re-called clones via MiXCR from the PCR reads. This sample has almost 85,000 clones, with around 12% found just once. Material for sequencing was tumor tissue. Receptors were obtained from a female donor with papillary thyroid cancer or a benign thyroid nodule (not recorded which). Some clones in this sample may be carry-over from other donors' samples.

This clone was recorded at least ten times. The chain combines TRBV5-1 with TRBJ2-7, with D possibly matching TRBD1 (5 bases). Trimming left V 2 bases short and J 4 bases short, with 13 bases between. The CDR3 loop spans 14 amino acids. Germline assignment: CDR1 SGHRS and CDR2 YFSETQ. The CDR3 nucleotides read TGCGCCAGCAGCTTAACTCTGACAGTGTACGAGCAGTACTTC. This gives the protein CASSLTLTVYEQYF. Filled out from reference TRBV5-1 and TRBJ2-7, the complete variable domain reads KAGVTQTPRYLIKTRGQQVTLSCSPISGHRSVSWYQQTPGQGLQFLFEYFSETQRNKGNFPGRFSGRQFSNSRSEMNVSTLELGDSALYLCASSLTLTVYEQYFGPGTRLTVT.

This clone was recorded many times. The chain employs TRBV12-3 or TRBV12-4 and TRBJ2-3; 10 nucleotides match TRBD2. Unmatched junction bases numbered 6, after V lost 4 bases and J lost 2 bases. This CDR3 has 16 amino acids. The CDR3 bases are TGTGCCAGCAGTTCCGAAGCGGGAGGGGTCACAGATACGCAGTATTTT. Translated, it gives CASSSEAGGVTDTQYF.

This clone was seen ten or more times. The chain couples TRBV18 to TRBJ2-1; D gene ambiguous. CDR3 size: 11 residues. Trimming took 7 bases from V and 5 from J, leaving 6 bases between them. Germline CDR1 KGHSH, CDR2 LQKENI. The CDR3 spells CASLDDNEQFF. The DNA of the CDR3 is TGTGCCAGCTTGGACGACAATGAGCAGTTCTTC.

This clone was detected a few times. The V gene is TRBV18, the J gene TRBJ2-2; D remains unclear. The CDR3 runs 15 residues. V lost 6 bases and J lost 0, with 11 bases in between. Germline V lookup: CDR1 KGHSH, CDR2 LQKENI. CDR3 protein: CASSLDAPNTGELFF. CDR3 nucleotide sequence: TGTGCCAGCTCGTTGGACGCGCCGAACACCGGGGAGCTGTTTTTT.

This clone was seen at least ten times. V and J are TRBV4-2 and TRBJ2-7; D is unclear. The germline V gene encodes CDR1 LGHNA and CDR2 YNFKEQ. V was trimmed by 0 bases and J by 0 bases, leaving 15 bases between them. The CDR3 is made up of 17 amino acids. CDR3 amino acids: CASSQEGGAFGSYEQYF. CDR3 nucleotide sequence: TGTGCCAGCAGCCAAGAGGGCGGAGCCTTCGGCTCCTACGAGCAGTACTTC.

This clone was counted many times. The chain recombines TRBV6-2 or TRBV6-3 with TRBJ2-1; 10 nucleotides line up with TRBD1. Germline trimming cut 5 bases from V and 8 bases from J; bases unmatched to any gene: 6. The CDR3 contains 14 residues. Germline V gene data show CDR1 as MNHEY and CDR2 as SVGEGT. The CDR3 bases are TGTGCCAGCAGTAGTCCGGGACAGGGGTATGAGCAGTTCTTC. Its protein product is CASSSPGQGYEQFF.

This clone was detected many times. This chain links TRBV9 with TRBJ1-4, with 8 bases identical to TRBD1. Germline V gene sequence: CDR1 SGDLS, CDR2 YYNGEE. CDR3 length: 14 amino acids. Losses at the gene ends were 4 bases for V and 7 bases for J; bases not matched to a gene: 6. CDR3 residues: CASSRTGWFEKLFF. The CDR3 region has the DNA TGTGCCAGCAGCAGGACAGGGTGGTTTGAAAAACTGTTTTTT. Supplemented by reference TRBV9 and TRBJ1-4, the full variable domain reads DSGVTQTPKHLITATGQRVTLRCSPRSGDLSVYWYQQSLDQGLQFLIQYYNGEERAKGNILERFSAQQFPDLHSELNLSSLELGDSALYFCASSRTGWFEKLFFGSGTQLSVL.

This clone was recorded at least ten times. This chain links TRBV6-5 with TRBJ1-4, with 9 nucleotides matching TRBD1. The CDR3 is 17 residues long. Unmatched junction bases numbered 7, after V lost 0 bases and J lost 5 bases. Germline CDR1 and CDR2: MNHEY and SVGAGI. The CDR3 here is CASSYSSPGTGNEKLFF. The CDR3 DNA reads TGTGCCAGCAGTTACTCATCCCCCGGGACAGGGAATGAAAAACTGTTTTTT.

This clone was detected ten times or more. The chain carries TRBV12-3 or TRBV12-4 and TRBJ1-1, with a tentative D call TRBD1 (5 bases). CDR3 length: 13 amino acids. Trimming stripped 4 bases from V and 10 bases from J, with 16 bases between. The CDR3 nucleotides read TGTGCCAGCAGTTCCCCCCGGGACTTAGTAGCTTTCTTT. Its protein is CASSSPRDLVAFF.

This clone was seen a few times. The CDR3 is CASSRGEGLSSYNEQFF. As DNA, the CDR3 is TGTGCCAGCAGCCGCGGAGAGGGATTAAGCTCCTACAATGAGCAGTTCTTC. The genes are TRBV14 and TRBJ2-1; perhaps TRBD2 as D (5 bases). The CDR3 is 17 amino acids. The V gene's germline CDR1 is SGHDN and CDR2 FVKESK. Between the trimmed V and J ends, which lost 4 bases and 0 bases, there was a span of 16 bases.

This clone was detected many times. The chain is built from TRBV9 and TRBJ1-1, with 11 bases aligning to TRBD1. Germline V gene sequence: CDR1 SGDLS, CDR2 YYNGEE. This CDR3 is built from 19 residues. V shed 0 bases, J shed 2 bases, and the junction held 12 bases outside the gene matches. In nucleotides, the CDR3 is TGTGCCAGCAGCGTAGGGGCAGGACAGGGGGCATCCGGTAACACTGAAGCTTTCTTT. It codes for CASSVGAGQGASGNTEAFF.

Ten or more counts support this clone. The rearrangement links TRBV24-1 to TRBJ2-1; weak D call: TRBD2 (5 bases). Trimming pared 5 bases from V and 5 bases from J, leaving 9 bases between. This CDR3 has 13 residues. Germline V gene sequence: CDR1 KGHDR, CDR2 SFDVKD. CDR3 in DNA: TGTGCCACCAGTGTACGGCGGGACAATGAGCAGTTCTTC. This codes for CATSVRRDNEQFF.

Concerning this clone itself: A single base separates this from a much larger clone, so it may be a read error. The chain combines TRBV2 with TRBJ2-1; D gene ambiguous. The germline V and J ends were trimmed by 11 bases and 9 bases, with 11 bases remaining between them. The germline CDR1 and CDR2 sequences are SNHLY and FYNNEI. The CDR3 has 10 residues. In DNA, the CDR3 is TGTGCCTGCAACGCCGGTGAGCAGTTCTTC. This gives the protein CACNAGEQFF. Complete variable domain (other parts from reference TRBV2 and TRBJ2-1): EPEVTQTPSHQVTQMGQEVILRCVPISNHLYFYWYRQILGQKVEFLVSFYNNEISEKSEIFDDQFSVERPDGSNFTLKIRSTKLEDSAMYFCACNAGEQFFGPGTRLTVL.

In this sample, this clone turned up many times. Other DNA sequences of this sample code for an identical CDR3. The chain recombines TRBV5-6 with TRBJ2-2; no clear D. V gave up 1 base and J gave up 5 bases, with 15 bases separating them. Germline values: CDR1 SGHDT, CDR2 YYEEEE. CDR3 length equals 16 residues. CDR3 sequence reads: CASSLKWGQVTGELFF. The CDR3, as DNA: TGTGCCAGCAGCTTGAAGTGGGGTCAGGTTACCGGGGAGCTGTTTTTT.

This clone was seen at least ten times. One junction end disagrees with the germline gene, perhaps due to a read error. This rearrangement joins TRBV29-1 to TRBJ2-1, with 8 bases that match TRBD1. The V gene's germline CDR1 is SQVTM and CDR2 ANQGSEA. This CDR3 is built from 9 residues. The chain's CDR3 is CSVSGTGLF. The CDR3 DNA sequence: TGCAGCGTTTCCGGGACAGGTCTCTTC.

This clone was picked up many times. The chain couples TRBV6-1 to TRBJ2-4; 9 bases match TRBD2. CDR1 and CDR2 from the germline V gene are MNHNS and SASEGT. With V trimmed by 5 bases and J by 0 bases, 5 bases remained unmatched. The CDR3 length is 16 residues. The DNA for the CDR3 is TGTGCCAGCAGTCCGACTAGCGGAATAGCCAAAAACATTCAGTACTTC. Protein: CASSPTSGIAKNIQYF.

This clone has a count of ten or more. The chain is built from TRBV4-2 and TRBJ2-1; possibly TRBD2 for D (7 bases). CDR1 is LGHNA, CDR2 YNFKEQ, per germline. With 0 bases removed from V and 6 bases from J, the gap between germline ends came to 15 bases. This CDR3 region has 16 residues. The DNA of the CDR3 is TGTGCCAGCAGCCAAGATCTAGGACTAGGGGGCAATGAGCAGTTCTTC. This codes for CASSQDLGLGGNEQFF.

This clone was counted only a few times. With a much larger clone just one base away, this may be a read error. J is TRBJ2-7 and V is TRBV5-6, with D maybe TRBD1 (5 bases). The CDR3 length is 15 residues. V lost 0 bases, J lost 0 bases, and 10 bases lay in between. Germline V gene sequence: CDR1 SGHDT, CDR2 YYEEEE. The CDR3 nucleotides are TGTGCCAGCAGCTTGGTGGGGCATATCTCCTACGAGCAGTACTTC. It is translated as CASSLVGHISYEQYF.

This clone has a handful of counts. A single base separates this from a much larger clone, so it may be a read error. V gene TRBV6-1 combines with J gene TRBJ2-7; 9 positions match TRBD2. The CDR3 is 14 amino acids. Per germline, CDR1 MNHNS and CDR2 SASEGT. Here the CDR3 reads CASSEREGSYEQYF. CDR3 sequence (DNA): TGTGCCAGCAGTGAGCGGGAGGGCTCCTATGAGCAGTACTTC.

This clone was recorded many times. This rearrangement joins TRBV5-1 to TRBJ2-1, with TRBD2 matching 9 bases. V shed 2 bases and J 4 bases; nucleotides not matched to a gene: 13. Germline loops: CDR1 SGHRS, CDR2 YFSETQ. This CDR3 has 18 residues. CDR3 loop: CASSFYPEDSGRYNEQFF. The CDR3 DNA sequence: TGCGCCAGCAGCTTCTACCCGGAGGATAGCGGGAGATACAATGAGCAGTTCTTC.

Turning to this clone: At one boundary the junction diverges from the germline segment, which might be a read error. The gene calls are TRBV7-9 and TRBJ2-3, with D unresolved. The germline CDR1 and CDR2 sequences are SEHNR and FQNEAQ (reference sequence). This CDR3 region has 14 residues. CDR3 sequence reads: CASSLGISRDTQYF. In nucleotides, the CDR3 is TGTGCTAGCAGCTTAGGGATTAGCAGAGATACGCAGTATTTT.

The rearrangement links TRBV5-1 to TRBJ2-5, with TRBD2 identical over 11 bases. V lost 0 bases and J lost 4; bases outside the gene matches: 5. Germline CDR1 reads SGHRS; CDR2 reads YFSETQ. The CDR3 covers 16 residues. DNA of the CDR3: TGCGCCAGCAGCTTGGAGGGCCTAGCGGGAGGAGAGACCCAGTACTTC. Translation: CASSLEGLAGGETQYF.

This clone has a count of ten or more. This chain links TRBV5-1 with TRBJ2-3; 12 nucleotides match TRBD2. Germline V gives CDR1 SGHRS, CDR2 YFSETQ. J was trimmed by 3 bases and V by 0 bases; bases with no gene match: 2. The CDR3 is 16 amino acids. The CDR3: CASSLGLAGVTDTQYF. As DNA, the CDR3 is TGCGCCAGCAGCTTGGGACTAGCGGGAGTTACAGATACGCAGTATTTT.

CDR3 sequence reads: CSVLAMASYNEQFF. CDR3 nucleotides: TGCAGCGTGCTGGCCATGGCCTCCTACAATGAGCAGTTCTTC. V and J are TRBV29-1 and TRBJ2-1; D unresolved. Germline assignment: CDR1 SQVTM and CDR2 ANQGSEA. The CDR3 runs 14 residues. Trimming stripped 6 bases from V and 0 bases from J, with 12 bases between.

This clone has a count of ten or more. The V gene is TRBV11-2, the J gene TRBJ1-1; unclear D gene. There are 13 residues in the CDR3. V was trimmed by 8 bases and J by 1 base, leaving 11 bases between them. From germline, CDR1 is SGHAT and CDR2 FQNNGV. The CDR3 region has the DNA TGTGCCAGCGCTCGGACGGAGAACACTGAAGCTTTCTTT. Translating it yields CASARTENTEAFF.

This clone appeared a few times. As the CDR3 is not closed by the conserved phenylalanine or tryptophan, this likely results from a read error. The chain uses TRBV6-1 and TRBJ2-7, with 7 bases matching TRBD2. Looked up from germline, CDR1 is MNHNS and CDR2 is SASEGT. V was clipped by 8 bases and J by 6 bases; unmatched bases: 13. CDR3 size: 14 residues. This CDR3 is CASGPGGEPREQYL. CDR3 sequence (DNA): TGTGCCAGCGGGCCGGGGGGAGAGCCACGCGAGCAGTACCTC.

This clone was found many times. This rearrangement joins TRBV18 to TRBJ2-7; TRBD1 agrees at 7 bases. Trimming removed 2 bases from V and 3 bases from J; junction bases left unmatched: 7. The germline CDR1 and CDR2 sequences are KGHSH and LQKENI. This CDR3 is 15 amino acids long. In nucleotides, the CDR3 is TGTGCCAGCTCACCAGGGTACTCAGGGGGCTACGAGCAGTACTTC. Translation gives CASSPGYSGGYEQYF.

The sample holds many counts of this clone. The chain carries TRBV28 and TRBJ2-7; D might be TRBD2 (5 bases). The length of the CDR3 is 14 residues. Trimming removed 6 bases from V and 3 bases from J, with 15 bases in between. Germline CDR1 MDHEN, CDR2 SYDVKM. CDR3 DNA sequence: TGTGCCAGCAGCCTAGCCCCGACACGCTACGAGCAGTACTTC. This gives the protein CASSLAPTRYEQYF.

A note on this clone: A much more abundant neighbour one base away suggests this may be a read error. The chain links TRBV18 to TRBJ2-2; D uncertain. Germline CDR1 KGHSH, CDR2 LQKENI. There are 15 residues in the CDR3. The CDR3 protein is CASPPRQIYGGELFF. CDR3 DNA: TGTGCCAGCCCACCACGACAAATCTACGGCGGGGAGCTGTTTTTT.